The present T cell receptor beta chain was sequenced within a study of blood T cell repertoires in COVID-19. In the original analysis: It was from reference gene primer amplification that nucleated cell counts were estimated. TCRdb's copy holds only in-frame clones and misses some; the assay was immunoSEQ multiplex PCR. V and J calls and clone size come straight from that table; D and trimming were deduced from the DNA. This table holds 150,000 to 200,000 clones, approximately 90% found once. The CDR3 loop spans 15 amino acids. Deletions cut 7 bases from V and 0 bases from J, with 13 bases between. Looked up from germline, CDR1 is LNHDA and CDR2 is SQIVND (reference sequence).

The clonotype was recovered from a human donor in a cohort sampled during active COVID-19. The V call is TRBV19, the J call TRBJ1-3; the D is unclear. The specimen sequenced was peripheral blood. The CDR3 spells CASTYETRSGNTIYF. In DNA, the CDR3 is TGTGCCAGTACCTATGAGACTCGCTCTGGAAACACCATATATTTT.